The TCR beta chain described here comes from a study of cytomegalovirus exposure and HLA in healthy donors. Germline V gene data show CDR1 as SGDLS and CDR2 as YYNGEE. V was clipped by 0 bases and J by 2 bases, with 5 bases between them. The length of the CDR3 is 14 residues. Study-wide points: The CMV antigen specificity of a few CMV-associated chains was confirmed through in vitro analysis.

The PCR made use of 60 Vbeta and 13 Jbeta primers. Sequencing was performed with immunoSEQ multiplex PCR; in TCRdb, only in-frame clones are kept and a portion is missing. The sample holds around 200,000 clones, around three quarters seen once. This clone was seen a handful of times. Its cognate antigen is unknown. The receptor's source is a man aged 25 to 40 in good health and CMV-seronegative. Sequencing input: PBMCs. The chain couples TRBV9 to TRBJ2-2; D gene ambiguous. The CDR3 region is CASSVVENTGELFF. The CDR3 bases are TGTGCCAGCAGCGTAGTAGAAAACACCGGGGAGCTGTTTTTT.